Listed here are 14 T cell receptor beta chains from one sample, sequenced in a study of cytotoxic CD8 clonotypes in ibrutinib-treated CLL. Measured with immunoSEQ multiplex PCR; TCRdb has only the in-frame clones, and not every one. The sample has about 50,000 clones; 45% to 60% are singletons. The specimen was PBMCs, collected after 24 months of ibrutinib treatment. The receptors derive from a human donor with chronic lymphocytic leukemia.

The CDR3 spells CASSYYNGQTYEQYF. The CDR3, as DNA: TGTGCCAGCAGTTACTATAATGGGCAGACCTACGAGCAGTACTTC. V and J are TRBV27 and TRBJ2-7; D is ambiguous. V shed 4 bases and J shed 2 bases, with 15 bases lying between them. In germline, CDR1 is MNHEY, CDR2 SMNVEV (reference sequence). The CDR3 length is 15 residues.

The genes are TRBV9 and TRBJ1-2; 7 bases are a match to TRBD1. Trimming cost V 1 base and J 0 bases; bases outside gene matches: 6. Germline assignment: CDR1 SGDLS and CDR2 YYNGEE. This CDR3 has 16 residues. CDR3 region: CASSVFPGQSNYGYTF. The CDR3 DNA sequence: TGTGCCAGCAGCGTATTCCCGGGACAGTCTAACTATGGCTACACCTTC.

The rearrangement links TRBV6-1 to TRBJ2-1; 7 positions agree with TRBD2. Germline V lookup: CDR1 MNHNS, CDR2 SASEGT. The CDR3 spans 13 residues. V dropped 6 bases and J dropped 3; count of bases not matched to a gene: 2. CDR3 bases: TGTGCCAGCAGCCGGGACTACTACAATGAGCAGTTCTTC. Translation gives CASSRDYYNEQFF.

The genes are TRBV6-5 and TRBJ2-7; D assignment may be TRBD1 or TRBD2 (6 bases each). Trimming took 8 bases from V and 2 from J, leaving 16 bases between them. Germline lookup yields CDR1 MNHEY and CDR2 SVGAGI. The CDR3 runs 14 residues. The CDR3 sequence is CASAKQGLPYEQYF. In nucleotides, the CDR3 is TGTGCCAGCGCGAAACAGGGACTTCCCTACGAGCAGTACTTC.

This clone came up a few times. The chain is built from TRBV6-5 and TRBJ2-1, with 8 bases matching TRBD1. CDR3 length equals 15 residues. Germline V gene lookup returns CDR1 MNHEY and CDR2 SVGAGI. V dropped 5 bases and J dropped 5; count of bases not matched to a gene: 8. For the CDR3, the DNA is TGTGCCAGCAGTCCCGACAGGGGACGCAACAATGAGCAGTTCTTC. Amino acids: CASSPDRGRNNEQFF.

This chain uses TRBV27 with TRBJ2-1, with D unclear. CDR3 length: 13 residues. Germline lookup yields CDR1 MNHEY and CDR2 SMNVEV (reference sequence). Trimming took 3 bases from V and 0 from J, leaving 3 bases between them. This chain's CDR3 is CASSFSSYNEQFF. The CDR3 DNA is TGTGCCAGCAGTTTTAGCTCCTACAATGAGCAGTTCTTC.

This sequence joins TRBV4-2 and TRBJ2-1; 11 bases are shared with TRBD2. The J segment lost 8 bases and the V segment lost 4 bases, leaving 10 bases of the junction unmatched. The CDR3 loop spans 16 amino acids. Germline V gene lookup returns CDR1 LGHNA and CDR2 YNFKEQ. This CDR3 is CASSPWVAGGRDEQFF. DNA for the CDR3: TGTGCCAGCAGCCCTTGGGTAGCGGGGGGGCGGGATGAGCAGTTCTTC.

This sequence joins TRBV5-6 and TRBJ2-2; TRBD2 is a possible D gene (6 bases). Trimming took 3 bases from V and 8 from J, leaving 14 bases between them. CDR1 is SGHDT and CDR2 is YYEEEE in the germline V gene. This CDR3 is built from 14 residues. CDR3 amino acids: CASSYRDSRGELFF. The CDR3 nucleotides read TGTGCCAGCAGCTACCGGGACTCGAGGGGGGAGCTGTTTTTT. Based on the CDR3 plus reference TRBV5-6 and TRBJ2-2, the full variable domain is DAGVTQSPTHLIKTRGQQVTLRCSPKSGHDTVSWYQQALGQGPQFIFQYYEEEERQRGNFPDRFSGHQFPNYSSELNVNALLLGDSALYLCASSYRDSRGELFFGEGSRLTVL.

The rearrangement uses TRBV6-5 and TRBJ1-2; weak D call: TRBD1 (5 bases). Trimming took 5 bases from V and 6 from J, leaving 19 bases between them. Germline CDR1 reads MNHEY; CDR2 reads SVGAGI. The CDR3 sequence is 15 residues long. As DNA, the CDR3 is TGTGCCAGCAGTGGGGGTTTGATCGGGAAGGATGGCTACACCTTC. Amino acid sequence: CASSGGLIGKDGYTF.

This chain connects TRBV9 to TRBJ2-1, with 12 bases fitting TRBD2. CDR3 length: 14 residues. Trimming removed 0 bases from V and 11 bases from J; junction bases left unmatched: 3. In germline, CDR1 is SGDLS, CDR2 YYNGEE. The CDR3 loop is CASSVALAGGQQFF. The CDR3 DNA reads TGTGCCAGCAGCGTAGCGCTAGCGGGGGGGCAGCAGTTCTTC.

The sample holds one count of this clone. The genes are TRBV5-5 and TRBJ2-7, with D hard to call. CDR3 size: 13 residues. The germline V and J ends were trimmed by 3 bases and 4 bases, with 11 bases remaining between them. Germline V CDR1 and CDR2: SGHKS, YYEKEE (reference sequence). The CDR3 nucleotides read TGTGCCAGCAGCTCCGTCCTTGGTTACGAGCAGTACTTC. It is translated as CASSSVLGYEQYF.

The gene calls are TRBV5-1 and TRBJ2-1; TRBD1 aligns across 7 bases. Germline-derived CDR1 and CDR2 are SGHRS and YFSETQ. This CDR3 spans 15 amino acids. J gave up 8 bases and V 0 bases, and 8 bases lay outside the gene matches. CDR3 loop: CASSLALGTADEQFF. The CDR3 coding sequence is TGCGCCAGCAGCTTGGCGCTCGGGACAGCCGATGAGCAGTTCTTC.

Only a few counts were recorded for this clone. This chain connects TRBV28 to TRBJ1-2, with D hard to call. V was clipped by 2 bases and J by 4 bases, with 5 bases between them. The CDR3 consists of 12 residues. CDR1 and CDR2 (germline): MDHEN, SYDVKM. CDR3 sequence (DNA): TGTGCCAGCAGTTTAAGACTCTATGGCTACACCTTC. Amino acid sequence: CASSLRLYGYTF.

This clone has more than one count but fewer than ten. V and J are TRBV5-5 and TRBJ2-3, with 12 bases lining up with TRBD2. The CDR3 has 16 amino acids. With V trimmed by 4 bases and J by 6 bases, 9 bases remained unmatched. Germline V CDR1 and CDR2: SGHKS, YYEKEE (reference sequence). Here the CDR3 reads CASSRELAGGRDTQYF. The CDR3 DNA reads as TGTGCCAGCAGCCGGGAACTAGCGGGGGGCAGGGATACGCAGTATTTT.